Reported below is one T cell receptor beta chain. This sample is part of a study of response to subunit inactivated influenza vaccine. One entry per CDR3 protein results from TCRdb running MiXCR on the RT-PCR reads. This table holds about 170,000 distinct CDR3 sequences, about 12% found once. This CDR3 comprises 14 residues. With 2 bases removed from V and 5 bases from J, the gap between germline ends came to 10 bases. Germline CDR1 and CDR2: KGHSH and LQKENI. These records were also assigned to another study, of T cells expressing NK-cell markers. In that study: What made the TCR beta cDNA was 5'RACE template switching with UMIs.

The genes are TRBV18 and TRBJ2-1; D ambiguous. The TCR comes from a man aged 50 or older who received an inactivated influenza vaccine. The sample in question was CD8+ T cells sorted from PBMCs, obtained 11 to 12 days after vaccination. CDR3 sequence reads: CASSPSFVDNEQFF. For the CDR3, the DNA is TGTGCCAGCTCACCAAGCTTCGTGGACAATGAGCAGTTCTTC. The whole variable domain, remainder taken from reference TRBV18 and TRBJ2-1, is NAGVMQNPRHLVRRRGQEARLRCSPMKGHSHVYWYRQLPEEGLKFMVYLQKENIIDESGMPKERFSAEFPKEGPSILRIQQVVRGDSAAYFCASSPSFVDNEQFFGPGTRLTVL.